Below are 8 T cell receptor beta chains sequenced from a single sample in a study of blood T cell repertoires in COVID-19. Assay used: immunoSEQ multiplex PCR; TCRdb lists only in-frame clones, some missing. There are some 200,000 clones in the sample; 81% occur only once, and around 12% lies in the top ten. The sequencing input was peripheral blood. The receptors derive from an elderly woman with COVID-19, enrolled during active disease.

This clone appeared once. The gene calls are TRBV7-2 and TRBJ2-3, with TRBD2 matching over 13 bases. Germline lookup yields CDR1 SGHTA and CDR2 FQGNSA. V lost 0 bases to trimming and J lost 1 base; unmatched junction nucleotides: 7. The CDR3 extends over 19 amino acids. CDR3 protein: CASSLAGTSGVGRTDTQYF. The CDR3 nucleotides read TGTGCCAGCAGCTTAGCTGGGACTAGCGGGGTAGGCCGCACAGATACGCAGTATTTT.

The chain combines TRBV18 with TRBJ2-1; 7 bases fit TRBD2. After removal of 2 bases from V and 4 bases from J, the junction contained 17 bases not matched to a gene. The CDR3 contains 19 residues. Germline V gives CDR1 KGHSH, CDR2 LQKENI. CDR3 nucleotides: TGTGCCAGCTCACCAAATTGGGGGTCGGTGGAGCGGGGATACAATGAGCAGTTCTTC. Its protein is CASSPNWGSVERGYNEQFF.

J is TRBJ2-3 and V is TRBV4-1; 8 nucleotides agree with TRBD1. The CDR3 has 15 residues. Germline values: CDR1 MGHRA, CDR2 YSYEKL. After removal of 2 bases from V and 1 base from J, the junction contained 2 bases not matched to a gene. The CDR3 protein is CASSQLTGGTDTQYF. CDR3 sequence (DNA): TGCGCCAGCAGCCAATTGACAGGGGGCACAGATACGCAGTATTTT.

This rearrangement joins TRBV19 to TRBJ2-3; 12 bases line up with TRBD1. Trimming at V came to 4 bases and at J to 5 bases, leaving 4 bases not matched to a gene. The CDR3 contains 15 residues. CDR1 is LNHDA and CDR2 is SQIVND in the germline V gene (reference sequence). The CDR3 loop reads CASSKGTGGRDTQYF. The CDR3, as DNA: TGTGCCAGTAGTAAGGGGACAGGGGGCAGAGATACGCAGTATTTT. Based on the CDR3 plus reference TRBV19 and TRBJ2-3, the full variable domain is DGGITQSPKYLFRKEGQNVTLSCEQNLNHDAMYWYRQDPGQGLRLIYYSQIVNDFQKGDIAEGYSVSREKKESFPLTVTSAQKNPTAFYLCASSKGTGGRDTQYFGPGTRLTVL.

The V gene is TRBV2, the J gene TRBJ2-1; D possibly corresponds to TRBD2 (5 bases). Per the germline V gene, CDR1 is SNHLY and CDR2 is FYNNEI. Trimming took off 4 bases at V and 9 bases at J, with 10 bases between the two ends. CDR3 size: 12 residues. CDR3 in DNA: TGTGCCAGCAGTGTTACTAGTCTTGAGCAGTTCTTC. Translation: CASSVTSLEQFF.

J is TRBJ2-7 and V is TRBV3-1 (or the pseudogene TRBV3-2); D is perhaps TRBD2 (6 bases). V was trimmed by 4 bases and J by 0 bases, leaving 13 bases between them. The CDR3 extends over 15 amino acids. Germline V gene sequence: CDR1 LGHDT, CDR2 YNNKEL (reference sequence). This CDR3 is CASSPGGPTSYEQYF. CDR3 sequence (DNA): TGTGCCAGCAGCCCCGGGGGTCCTACCTCCTACGAGCAGTACTTC.

The V gene is TRBV19, the J gene TRBJ2-3, with TRBD2 as a possible D gene (6 bases). The length of the CDR3 is 15 residues. V shed 6 bases and J shed 0 bases, with 13 bases lying between them. Germline V gene lookup returns CDR1 LNHDA and CDR2 SQIVND (reference sequence). CDR3 loop: CASSAGGYSTDTQYF. DNA of the CDR3: TGTGCCAGTAGCGCTGGAGGGTACAGCACAGATACGCAGTATTTT.

The table lists this clone with a count of one. In nucleotides, the CDR3 is TGTGCCAGCTCACCACCCGGGAACAGAAACACCGGGGAGCTGTTTTTT. This codes for CASSPPGNRNTGELFF. J is TRBJ2-2 and V is TRBV18; TRBD2 is a possible D gene (5 bases). The CDR3 is made up of 16 amino acids. CDR1 and CDR2 (germline): KGHSH, LQKENI. V was shortened by 0 bases and J by 2 bases, with 10 bases between the two germline ends.